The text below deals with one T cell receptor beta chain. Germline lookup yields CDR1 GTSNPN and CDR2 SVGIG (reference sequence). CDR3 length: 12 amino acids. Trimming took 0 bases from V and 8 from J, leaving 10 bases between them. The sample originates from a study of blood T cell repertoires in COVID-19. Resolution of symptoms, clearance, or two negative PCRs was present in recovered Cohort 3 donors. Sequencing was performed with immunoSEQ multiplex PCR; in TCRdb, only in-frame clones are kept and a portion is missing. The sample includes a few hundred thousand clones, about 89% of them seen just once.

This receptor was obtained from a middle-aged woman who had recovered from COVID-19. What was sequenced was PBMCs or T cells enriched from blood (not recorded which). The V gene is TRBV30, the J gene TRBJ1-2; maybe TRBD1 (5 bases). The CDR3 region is CAWSVGGNGYTF. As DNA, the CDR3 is TGTGCCTGGAGTGTTGGGGGGAACGGCTACACCTTC.